This T cell receptor (beta chain) derives from a study of blood T cell repertoires in COVID-19. Across the whole study: PBMCs, B-cell-depleted T cells, or T cells were the source of the cDNA or gDNA that made up the material.

In the study's own analysis: Estimates of nucleated cell counts were drawn from the amplification of reference gene primers. Repertoires were generated with immunoSEQ multiplex PCR, while TCRdb's copy carries only in-frame clones and drops some. V and J calls and clone size are copied from that table; D and trimming were computed from the DNA. The repertoire holds 430,000 or so clones, roughly 90% seen once, with approximately 0.92% in the top ten. One Seattle source followed patients from active infection through their disease course. This clone was picked up one time. The sequencing input was peripheral blood. The source is a man younger than 35 with COVID-19, enrolled during active disease.

The CDR3 region has the DNA TGTGCCAGCAGCTTAGGACAGATGAACACTGAAGCTTTCTTT. It translates to CASSLGQMNTEAFF. J is TRBJ1-1 and V is TRBV7-9; D may be TRBD1 (5 bases). The CDR3 length is 14 residues. Trimming took 1 base from V and 0 from J, leaving 6 bases between them. CDR1 is SEHNR and CDR2 is FQNEAQ in the germline V gene (reference sequence).